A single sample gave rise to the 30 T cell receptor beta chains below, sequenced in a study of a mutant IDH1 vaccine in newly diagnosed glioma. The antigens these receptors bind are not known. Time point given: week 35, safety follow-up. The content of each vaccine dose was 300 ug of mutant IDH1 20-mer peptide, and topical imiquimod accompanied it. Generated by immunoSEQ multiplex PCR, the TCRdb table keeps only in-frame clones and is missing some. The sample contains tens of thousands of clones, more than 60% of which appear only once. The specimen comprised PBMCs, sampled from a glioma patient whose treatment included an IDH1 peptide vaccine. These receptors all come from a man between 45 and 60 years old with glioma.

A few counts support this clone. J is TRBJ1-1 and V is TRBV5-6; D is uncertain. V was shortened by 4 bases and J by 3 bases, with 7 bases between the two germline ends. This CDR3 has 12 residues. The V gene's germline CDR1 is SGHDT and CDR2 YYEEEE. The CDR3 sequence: CASSLRYTEAFF. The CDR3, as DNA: TGTGCCAGCAGCCTCCGTTACACTGAAGCTTTCTTT.

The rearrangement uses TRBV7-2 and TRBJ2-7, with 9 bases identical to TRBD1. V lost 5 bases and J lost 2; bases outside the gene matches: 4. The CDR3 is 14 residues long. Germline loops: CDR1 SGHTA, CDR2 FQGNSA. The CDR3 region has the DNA TGTGCCAGCAGCCCTGGACAGGGGACCTACGAGCAGTACTTC. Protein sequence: CASSPGQGTYEQYF.

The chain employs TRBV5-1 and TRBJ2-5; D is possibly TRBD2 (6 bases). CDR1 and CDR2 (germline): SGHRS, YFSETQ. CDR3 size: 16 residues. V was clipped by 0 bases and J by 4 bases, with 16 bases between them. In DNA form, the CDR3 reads TGCGCCAGCAGCTTGGCAACTTCCGGGGGTGGAGAGACCCAGTACTTC. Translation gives CASSLATSGGGETQYF.

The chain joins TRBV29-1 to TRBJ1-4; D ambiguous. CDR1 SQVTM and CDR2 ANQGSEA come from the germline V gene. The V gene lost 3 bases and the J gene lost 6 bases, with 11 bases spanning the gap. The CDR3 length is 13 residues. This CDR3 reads CSVEDGVYEKLFF. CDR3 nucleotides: TGCAGCGTTGAGGACGGGGTTTATGAAAAACTGTTTTTT.

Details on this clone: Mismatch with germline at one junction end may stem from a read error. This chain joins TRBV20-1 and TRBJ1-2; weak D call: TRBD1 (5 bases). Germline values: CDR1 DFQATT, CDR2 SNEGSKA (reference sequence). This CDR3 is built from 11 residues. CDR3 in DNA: TGCAGTGCCAGAGGGACCTATGGCTACACCTTC. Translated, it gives CSARGTYGYTF.

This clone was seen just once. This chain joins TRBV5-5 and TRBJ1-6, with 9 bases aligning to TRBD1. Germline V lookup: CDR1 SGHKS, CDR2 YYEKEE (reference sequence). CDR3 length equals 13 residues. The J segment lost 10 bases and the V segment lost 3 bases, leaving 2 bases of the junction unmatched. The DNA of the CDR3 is TGTGCCAGCAGCTATGACAGGGGGTCACCCCTCCACTTT. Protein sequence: CASSYDRGSPLHF.

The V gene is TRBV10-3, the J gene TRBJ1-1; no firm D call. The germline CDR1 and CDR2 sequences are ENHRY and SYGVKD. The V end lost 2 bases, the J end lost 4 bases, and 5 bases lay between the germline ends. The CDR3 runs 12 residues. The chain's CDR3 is CAISEDSTEAFF. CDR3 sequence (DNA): TGTGCCATCAGTGAGGATTCCACTGAAGCTTTCTTT.

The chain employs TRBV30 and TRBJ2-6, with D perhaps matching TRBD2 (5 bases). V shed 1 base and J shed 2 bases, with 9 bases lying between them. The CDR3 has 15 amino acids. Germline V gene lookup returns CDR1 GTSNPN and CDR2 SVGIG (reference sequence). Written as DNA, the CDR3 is TGTGCCTGGAGTGCGGAGGAGGCTGGGGCCAACGTCCTGACTTTC. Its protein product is CAWSAEEAGANVLTF.

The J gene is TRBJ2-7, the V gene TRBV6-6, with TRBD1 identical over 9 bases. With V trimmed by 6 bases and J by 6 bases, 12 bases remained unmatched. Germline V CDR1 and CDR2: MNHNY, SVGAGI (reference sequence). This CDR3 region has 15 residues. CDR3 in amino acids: CASRRRGTGNSEQYF. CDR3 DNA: TGTGCCAGCAGGCGTCGCGGGACAGGGAATAGCGAGCAGTACTTC.

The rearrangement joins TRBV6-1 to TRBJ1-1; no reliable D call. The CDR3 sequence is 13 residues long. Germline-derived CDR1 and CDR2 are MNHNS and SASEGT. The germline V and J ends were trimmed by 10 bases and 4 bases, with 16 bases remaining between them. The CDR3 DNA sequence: TGTGCCACGGGGAGCGAGTTGATCACTGAAGCTTTCTTT. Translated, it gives CATGSELITEAFF.

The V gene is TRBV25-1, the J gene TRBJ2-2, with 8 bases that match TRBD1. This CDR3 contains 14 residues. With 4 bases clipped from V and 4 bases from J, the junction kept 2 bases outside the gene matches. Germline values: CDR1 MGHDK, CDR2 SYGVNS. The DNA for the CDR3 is TGTGCCAGCAGTGCAGGGGGCGGCACCGGGGAGCTGTTTTTT. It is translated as CASSAGGGTGELFF.

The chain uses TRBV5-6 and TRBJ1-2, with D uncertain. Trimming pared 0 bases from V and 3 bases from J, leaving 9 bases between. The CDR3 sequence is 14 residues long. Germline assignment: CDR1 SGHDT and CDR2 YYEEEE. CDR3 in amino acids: CASSLGLGDYGYTF. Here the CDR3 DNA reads TGTGCCAGCAGCTTGGGACTGGGCGACTATGGCTACACCTTC.

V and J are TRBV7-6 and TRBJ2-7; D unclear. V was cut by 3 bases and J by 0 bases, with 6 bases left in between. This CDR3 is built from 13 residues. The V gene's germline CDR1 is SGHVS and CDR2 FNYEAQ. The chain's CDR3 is CASSLGPSYEQYF. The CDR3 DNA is TGTGCCAGCAGCTTGGGTCCCTCCTACGAGCAGTACTTC.

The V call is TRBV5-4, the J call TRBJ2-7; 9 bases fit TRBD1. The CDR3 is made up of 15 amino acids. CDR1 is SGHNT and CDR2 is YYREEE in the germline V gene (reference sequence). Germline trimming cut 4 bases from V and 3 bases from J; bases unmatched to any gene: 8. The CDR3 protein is CASSGPGQGFYEQYF. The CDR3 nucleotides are TGTGCCAGCAGCGGTCCGGGACAGGGATTCTACGAGCAGTACTTC.

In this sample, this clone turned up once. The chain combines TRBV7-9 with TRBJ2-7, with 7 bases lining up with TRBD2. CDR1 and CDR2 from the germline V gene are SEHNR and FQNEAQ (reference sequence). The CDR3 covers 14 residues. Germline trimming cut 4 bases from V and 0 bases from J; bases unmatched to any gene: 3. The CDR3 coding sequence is TGTGCCAGCAGCTCCGGGGGGAGCTCCTACGAGCAGTACTTC. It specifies CASSSGGSSYEQYF.

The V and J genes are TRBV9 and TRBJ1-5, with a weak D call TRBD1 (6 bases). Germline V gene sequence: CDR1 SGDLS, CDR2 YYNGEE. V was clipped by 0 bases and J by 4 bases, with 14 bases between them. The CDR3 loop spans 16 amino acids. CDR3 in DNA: TGTGCCAGCAGCGTAGCTGGGGGGCCCCCTAATCAGCCCCAGCATTTT. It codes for CASSVAGGPPNQPQHF.

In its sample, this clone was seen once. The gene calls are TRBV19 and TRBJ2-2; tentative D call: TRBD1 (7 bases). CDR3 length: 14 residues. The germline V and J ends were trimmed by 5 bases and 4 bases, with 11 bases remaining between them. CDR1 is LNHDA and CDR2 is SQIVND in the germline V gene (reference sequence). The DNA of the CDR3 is TGTGCCAGTAGTGTCCAGGGGGGCACCGGGGAGCTGTTTTTT. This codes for CASSVQGGTGELFF. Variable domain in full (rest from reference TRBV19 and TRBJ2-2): DGGITQSPKYLFRKEGQNVTLSCEQNLNHDAMYWYRQDPGQGLRLIYYSQIVNDFQKGDIAEGYSVSREKKESFPLTVTSAQKNPTAFYLCASSVQGGTGELFFGEGSRLTVL.

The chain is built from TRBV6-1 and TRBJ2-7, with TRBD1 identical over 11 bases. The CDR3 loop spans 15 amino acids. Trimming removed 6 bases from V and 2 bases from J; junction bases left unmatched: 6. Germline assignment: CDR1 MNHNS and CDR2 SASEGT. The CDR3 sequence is CASRPGQGGTYEQYF. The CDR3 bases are TGTGCCAGCAGGCCGGGACAGGGGGGCACCTACGAGCAGTACTTC.

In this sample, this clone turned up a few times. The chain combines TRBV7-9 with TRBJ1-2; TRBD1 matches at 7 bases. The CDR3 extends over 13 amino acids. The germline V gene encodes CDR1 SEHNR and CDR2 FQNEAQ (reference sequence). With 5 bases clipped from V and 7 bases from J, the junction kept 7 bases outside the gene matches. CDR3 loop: CASSPRQGGGYTF. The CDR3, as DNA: TGTGCCAGCAGCCCCCGACAGGGAGGTGGCTACACCTTC.

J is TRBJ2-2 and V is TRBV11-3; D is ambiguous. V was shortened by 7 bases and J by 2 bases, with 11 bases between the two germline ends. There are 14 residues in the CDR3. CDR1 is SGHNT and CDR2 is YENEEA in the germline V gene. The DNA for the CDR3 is TGTGCCAGCATAGAGGCATTCAACACCGGGGAGCTGTTTTTT. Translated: CASIEAFNTGELFF.

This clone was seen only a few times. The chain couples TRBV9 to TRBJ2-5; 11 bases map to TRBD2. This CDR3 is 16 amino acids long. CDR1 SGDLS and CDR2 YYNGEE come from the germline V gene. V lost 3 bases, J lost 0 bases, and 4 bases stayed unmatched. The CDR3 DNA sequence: TGTGCCAGCAGCGGACTAGCGGGGTCGTACCAAGAGACCCAGTACTTC. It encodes CASSGLAGSYQETQYF.

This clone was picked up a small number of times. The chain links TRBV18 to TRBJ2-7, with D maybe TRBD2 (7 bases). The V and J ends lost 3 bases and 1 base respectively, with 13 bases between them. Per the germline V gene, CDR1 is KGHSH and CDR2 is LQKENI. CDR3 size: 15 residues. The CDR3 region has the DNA TGTGCCAGCTCACCCGAGGGGGGGCCGTCCTACGAGCAGTACTTC. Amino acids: CASSPEGGPSYEQYF.

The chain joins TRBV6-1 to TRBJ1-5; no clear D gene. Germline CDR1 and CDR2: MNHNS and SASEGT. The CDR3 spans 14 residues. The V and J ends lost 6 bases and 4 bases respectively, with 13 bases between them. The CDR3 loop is CASSQNDRNQPQHF. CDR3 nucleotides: TGTGCCAGCAGCCAGAACGATAGAAATCAGCCCCAGCATTTT.

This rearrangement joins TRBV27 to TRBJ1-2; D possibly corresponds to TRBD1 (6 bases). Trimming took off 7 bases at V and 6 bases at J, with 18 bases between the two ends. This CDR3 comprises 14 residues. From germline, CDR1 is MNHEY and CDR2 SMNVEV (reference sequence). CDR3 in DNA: TGTGCCAGCACCCCAGGGGCCGGGGGGGATGGCTACACCTTC. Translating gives CASTPGAGGDGYTF.

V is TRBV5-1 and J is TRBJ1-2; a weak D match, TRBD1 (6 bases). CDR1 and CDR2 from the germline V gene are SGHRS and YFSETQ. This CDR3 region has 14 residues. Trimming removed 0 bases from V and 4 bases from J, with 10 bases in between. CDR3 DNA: TGCGCCAGCAGCTTGGGGGACACCGTCTATGGCTACACCTTC. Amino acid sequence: CASSLGDTVYGYTF.

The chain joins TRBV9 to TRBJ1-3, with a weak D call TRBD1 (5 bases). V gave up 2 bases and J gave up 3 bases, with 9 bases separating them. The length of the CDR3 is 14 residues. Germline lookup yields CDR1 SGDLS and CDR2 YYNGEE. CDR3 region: CASSVGAFGNTIYF. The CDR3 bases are TGTGCCAGCAGCGTCGGGGCTTTTGGAAACACCATATATTTT.

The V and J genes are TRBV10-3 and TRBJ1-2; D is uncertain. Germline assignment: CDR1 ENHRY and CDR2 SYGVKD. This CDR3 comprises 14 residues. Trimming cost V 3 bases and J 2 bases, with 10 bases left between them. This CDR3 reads CAISDLDANYGYTF. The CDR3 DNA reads TGTGCCATCAGTGACCTTGATGCGAACTATGGCTACACCTTC.

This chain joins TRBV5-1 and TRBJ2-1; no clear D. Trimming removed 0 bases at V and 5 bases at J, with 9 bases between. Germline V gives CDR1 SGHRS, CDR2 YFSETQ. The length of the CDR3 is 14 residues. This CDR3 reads CASSLEGSDNEQFF. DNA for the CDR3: TGCGCCAGCAGCTTGGAGGGTTCGGACAATGAGCAGTTCTTC.

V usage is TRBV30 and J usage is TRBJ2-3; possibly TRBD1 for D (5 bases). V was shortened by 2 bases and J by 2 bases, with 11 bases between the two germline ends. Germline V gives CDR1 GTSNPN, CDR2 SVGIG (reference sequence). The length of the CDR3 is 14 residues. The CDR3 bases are TGTGCCTGGAGTAAGGGGCAGCCCACAGATACGCAGTATTTT. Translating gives CAWSKGQPTDTQYF.

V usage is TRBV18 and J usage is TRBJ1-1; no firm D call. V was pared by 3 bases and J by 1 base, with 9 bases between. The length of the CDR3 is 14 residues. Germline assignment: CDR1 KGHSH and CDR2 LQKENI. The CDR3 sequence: CASSPVTENTEAFF. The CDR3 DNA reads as TGTGCCAGCTCACCGGTGACGGAGAACACTGAAGCTTTCTTT.